This TCR beta chain came from a study of blood T cells in healthy people across ages. As for this clonotype: The antigen remains undetermined.

Overall study findings and caveats: In these data, TCR beta diversity tracked strongly with naive T cell percentage. When set beside aged donors, long-lived donors presented more naive CD4+ cells and higher diversity.

A second about 7 to 12 cycle PCR used barcoded and J-beta primers. Each sample yielded at least 3 million CDR3-containing paired-end reads. TCRdb reprocessed the 5' RACE reads with MiXCR, giving one entry per CDR3 protein. Among approximately 780,000 distinct CDR3 sequences listed, approximately 24% were seen once. The CDR3 contains 13 residues. The V gene lost 0 bases and the J gene lost 0 bases, with 6 bases spanning the gap. Germline V CDR1 and CDR2: SQVTM, ANQGSEA. These data also featured in a second study, about T cells of mothers and their children.

Sequenced: blood. This receptor was obtained from a boy younger than 18 in good health. The rearrangement uses TRBV29-1 and TRBJ2-7; either TRBD1 or TRBD2 may supply D (5 bases each). CDR3 sequence: CSVEDGGSYEQYF. CDR3 nucleotides: TGCAGCGTTGAAGATGGGGGCTCCTACGAGCAGTACTTC.